This T cell receptor (beta chain) stems from a study of CD8 T cells in ankylosing spondylitis. This CDR3 comprises 13 residues. The V end was cut by 4 bases, the J end by 4 bases, with 12 bases between. Germline V gives CDR1 SQVTM, CDR2 ANQGSEA. Points from the study as a whole: Reportedly, disease-linked clones are significantly enriched in ankylosing spondylitis patients' matched synovial fluid. Eight or nine highly homologous variants formed a TCR beta motif that appeared characteristic of ankylosing spondylitis blood. In peripheral blood, disease-linked CD8+ clones occurred at relatively low frequencies. In synovial fluid and blood from reactive arthritis, some motif variants were previously reported.

Preparation of TCR beta libraries was done by quantitative 5'-RACE with molecular barcodes. TCRdb re-derived calls from the 5' RACE reads in MiXCR, one entry per CDR3 protein. The table includes 750,000 to 850,000 distinct CDR3 sequences, about 10% detected once. This clonotype occurred many times. As yet, its antigen is unknown. The chain uses TRBV29-1 and TRBJ2-3; a possible D gene is TRBD1 (5 bases). Sequencing used blood, either unsorted or a sorted T cell fraction (not recorded which). This TCR was sampled from a male donor with ankylosing spondylitis. In DNA form, the CDR3 reads TGCAGCGTTGGTCAGGGTCTGGCAGATACGCAGTATTTT. This translates into CSVGQGLADTQYF.